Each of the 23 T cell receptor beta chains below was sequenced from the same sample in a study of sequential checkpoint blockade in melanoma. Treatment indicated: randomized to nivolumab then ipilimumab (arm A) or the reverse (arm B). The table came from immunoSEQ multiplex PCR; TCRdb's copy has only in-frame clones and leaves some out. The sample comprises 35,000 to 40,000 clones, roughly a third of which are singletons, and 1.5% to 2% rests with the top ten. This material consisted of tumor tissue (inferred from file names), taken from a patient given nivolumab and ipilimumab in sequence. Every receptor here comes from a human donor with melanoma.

The CDR3 spells CAWVPGGESGNTIYF. CDR3 in DNA: TGTGCCTGGGTTCCGGGGGGGGAATCTGGAAACACCATATATTTT. The chain couples TRBV30 to TRBJ1-3; D might be TRBD1 (5 bases). Per the germline V gene, CDR1 is GTSNPN and CDR2 is SVGIG (reference sequence). Trimming left V 5 bases short and J 1 base short, with 15 bases between. The CDR3 loop spans 15 amino acids.

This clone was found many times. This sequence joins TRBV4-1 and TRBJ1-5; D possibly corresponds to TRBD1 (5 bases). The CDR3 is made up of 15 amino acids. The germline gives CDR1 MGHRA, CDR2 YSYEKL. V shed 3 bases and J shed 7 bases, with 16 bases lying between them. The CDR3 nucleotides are TGCGCCAGCAGCCAGGAAGGACAATCGGGACAGCCCCAGCATTTT. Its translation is CASSQEGQSGQPQHF.

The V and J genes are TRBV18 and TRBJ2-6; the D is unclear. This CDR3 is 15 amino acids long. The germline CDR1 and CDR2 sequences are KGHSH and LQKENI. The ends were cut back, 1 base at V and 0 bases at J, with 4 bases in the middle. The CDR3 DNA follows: TGTGCCAGCTCACCACAAAACTCTGGGGCCAACGTCCTGACTTTC. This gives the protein CASSPQNSGANVLTF.

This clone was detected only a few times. This chain's CDR3 is CATSGVITDTQYF. CDR3 in DNA: TGTGCCACTTCAGGGGTAATTACAGATACGCAGTATTTT. J is TRBJ2-3 and V is TRBV19, with D perhaps matching TRBD1 (6 bases). This CDR3 has 13 amino acids. Germline V lookup: CDR1 LNHDA, CDR2 SQIVND (reference sequence). Trimming left V 10 bases short and J 3 bases short, with 14 bases between.

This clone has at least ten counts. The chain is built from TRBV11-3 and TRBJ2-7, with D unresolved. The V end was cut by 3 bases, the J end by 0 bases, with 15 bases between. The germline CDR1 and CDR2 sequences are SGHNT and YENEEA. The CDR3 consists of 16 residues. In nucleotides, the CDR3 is TGTGCCAGCAGCTTCCTCACCGGGTCTATCTCCTACGAGCAGTACTTC. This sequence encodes CASSFLTGSISYEQYF.

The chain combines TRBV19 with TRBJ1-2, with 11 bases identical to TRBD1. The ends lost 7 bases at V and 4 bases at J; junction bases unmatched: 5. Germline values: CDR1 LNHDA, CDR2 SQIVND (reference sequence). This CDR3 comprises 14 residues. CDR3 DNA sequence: TGTGCCAGTACCATCGGGACAGGGGGCTATGGCTACACCTTC. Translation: CASTIGTGGYGYTF.

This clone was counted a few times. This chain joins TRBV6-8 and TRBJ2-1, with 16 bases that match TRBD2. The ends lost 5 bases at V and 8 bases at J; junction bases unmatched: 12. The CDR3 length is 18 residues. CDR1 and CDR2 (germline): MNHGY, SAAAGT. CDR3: CASSTGLAGGRRRHEQFF. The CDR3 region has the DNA TGTGCCAGCAGTACGGGACTAGCGGGAGGGCGCCGACGACATGAGCAGTTCTTC.

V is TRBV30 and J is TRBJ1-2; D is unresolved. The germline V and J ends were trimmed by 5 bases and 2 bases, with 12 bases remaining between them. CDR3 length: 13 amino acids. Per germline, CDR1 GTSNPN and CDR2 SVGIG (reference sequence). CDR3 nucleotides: TGTGCCTGGGCCCGACTGGGGAACTATGGCTACACCTTC. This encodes CAWARLGNYGYTF. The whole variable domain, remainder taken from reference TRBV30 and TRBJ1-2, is SQTIHQWPATLVQPVGSPLSLECTVEGTSNPNLYWYRQAAGRGLQLLFYSVGIGQISSEVPQNLSASRPQDRQFILSSKKLLLSDSGFYLCAWARLGNYGYTFGSGTRLTVV.

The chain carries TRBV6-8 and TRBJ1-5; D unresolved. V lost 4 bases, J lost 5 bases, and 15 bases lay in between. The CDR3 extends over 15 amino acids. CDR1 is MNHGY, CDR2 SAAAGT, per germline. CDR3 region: CASSLSGAGYQPQHF. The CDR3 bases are TGTGCCAGCAGTTTGTCAGGTGCGGGCTATCAGCCCCAGCATTTT.

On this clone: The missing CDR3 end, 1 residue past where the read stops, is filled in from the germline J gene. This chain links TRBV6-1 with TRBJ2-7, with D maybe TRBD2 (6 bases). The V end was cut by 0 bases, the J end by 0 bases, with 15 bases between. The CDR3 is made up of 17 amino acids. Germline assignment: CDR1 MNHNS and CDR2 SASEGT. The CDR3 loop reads CASSEALTGVFSYEQYF. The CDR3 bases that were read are TGTGCCAGCAGTGAAGCGCTAACGGGGGTCTTCTCCTACGAGCAGTAC.

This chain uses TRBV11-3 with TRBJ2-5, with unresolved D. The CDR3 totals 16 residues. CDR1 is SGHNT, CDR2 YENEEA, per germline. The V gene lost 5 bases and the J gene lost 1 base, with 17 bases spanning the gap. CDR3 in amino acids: CASSRVSLSFQETQYF. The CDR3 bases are TGTGCCAGCAGCCGCGTTTCTTTAAGCTTCCAAGAGACCCAGTACTTC. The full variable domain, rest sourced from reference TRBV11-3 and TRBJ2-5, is EAGVVQSPRYKIIEKKQPVAFWCNPISGHNTLYWYLQNLGQGPELLIRYENEEAVDDSQLPKDRFSAERLKGVDSTLKIQPAELGDSAVYLCASSRVSLSFQETQYFGPGTRLLVL.

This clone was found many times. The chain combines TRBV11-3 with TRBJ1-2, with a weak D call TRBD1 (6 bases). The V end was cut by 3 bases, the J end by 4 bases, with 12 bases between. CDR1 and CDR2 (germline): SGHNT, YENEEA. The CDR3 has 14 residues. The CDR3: CASSLGRGGYGYTF. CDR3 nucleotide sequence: TGTGCCAGCAGCTTGGGGCGAGGGGGCTATGGCTACACCTTC.

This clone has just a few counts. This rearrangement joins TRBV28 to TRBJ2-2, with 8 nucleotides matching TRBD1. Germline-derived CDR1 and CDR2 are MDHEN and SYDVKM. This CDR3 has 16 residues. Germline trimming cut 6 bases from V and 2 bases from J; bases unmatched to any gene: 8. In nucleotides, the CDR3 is TGTGCCAGCAGCCTCCACGGGACAGGCAACACCGGGGAGCTGTTTTTT. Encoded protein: CASSLHGTGNTGELFF.

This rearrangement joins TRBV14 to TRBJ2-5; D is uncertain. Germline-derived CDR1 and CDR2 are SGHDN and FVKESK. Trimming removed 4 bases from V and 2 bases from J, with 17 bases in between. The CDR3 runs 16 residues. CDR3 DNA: TGTGCCAGCAGCCCTTGGGTCCCTGGGAAGCAAGAGACCCAGTACTTC. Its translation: CASSPWVPGKQETQYF.

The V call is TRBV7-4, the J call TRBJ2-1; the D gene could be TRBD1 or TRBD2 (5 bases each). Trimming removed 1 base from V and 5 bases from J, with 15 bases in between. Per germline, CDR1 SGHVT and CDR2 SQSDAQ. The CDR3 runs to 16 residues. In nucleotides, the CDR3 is TGTGCCAGCAGCTTAGGAGGGGTGGGGCTCCACAATGAGCAGTTCTTC. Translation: CASSLGGVGLHNEQFF.

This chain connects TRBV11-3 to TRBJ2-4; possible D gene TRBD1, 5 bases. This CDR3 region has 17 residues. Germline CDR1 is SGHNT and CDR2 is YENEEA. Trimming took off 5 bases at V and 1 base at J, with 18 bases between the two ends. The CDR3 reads CASSPLGVRAAKNIQYF. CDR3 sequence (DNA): TGTGCCAGCAGCCCTTTAGGGGTAAGGGCGGCCAAAAACATTCAGTACTTC.

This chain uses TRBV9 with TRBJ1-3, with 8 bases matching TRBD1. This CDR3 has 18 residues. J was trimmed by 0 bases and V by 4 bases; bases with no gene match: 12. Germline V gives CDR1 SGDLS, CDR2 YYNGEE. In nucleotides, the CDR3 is TGTGCCAGCAGCTTTGACCGGGACAGGCCTCCCTCTGGAAACACCATATATTTT. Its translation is CASSFDRDRPPSGNTIYF.

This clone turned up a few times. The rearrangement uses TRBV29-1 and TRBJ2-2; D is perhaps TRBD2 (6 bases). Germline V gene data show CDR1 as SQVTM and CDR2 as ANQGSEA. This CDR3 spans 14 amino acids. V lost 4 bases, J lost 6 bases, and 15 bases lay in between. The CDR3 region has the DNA TGCAGCGTTGGTGGGGGGTTAATGGCCGGGGAGCTGTTTTTT. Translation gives CSVGGGLMAGELFF.

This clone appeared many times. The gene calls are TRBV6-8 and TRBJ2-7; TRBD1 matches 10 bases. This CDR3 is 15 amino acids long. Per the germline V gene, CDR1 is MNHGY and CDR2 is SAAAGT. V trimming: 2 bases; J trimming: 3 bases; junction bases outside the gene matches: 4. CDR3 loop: CASSYRTGGYYEQYF. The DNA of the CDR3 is TGTGCCAGCAGTTACCGGACAGGGGGGTACTACGAGCAGTACTTC.

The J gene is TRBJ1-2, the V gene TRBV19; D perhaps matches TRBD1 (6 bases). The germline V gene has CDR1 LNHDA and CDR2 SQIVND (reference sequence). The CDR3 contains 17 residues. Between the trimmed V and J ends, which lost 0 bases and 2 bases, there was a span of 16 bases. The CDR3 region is CASSIDLKTGINYGYTF. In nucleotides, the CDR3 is TGTGCCAGTAGTATAGATCTGAAAACAGGGATCAACTATGGCTACACCTTC. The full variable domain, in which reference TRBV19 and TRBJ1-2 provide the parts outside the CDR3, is DGGITQSPKYLFRKEGQNVTLSCEQNLNHDAMYWYRQDPGQGLRLIYYSQIVNDFQKGDIAEGYSVSREKKESFPLTVTSAQKNPTAFYLCASSIDLKTGINYGYTFGSGTRLTVV.

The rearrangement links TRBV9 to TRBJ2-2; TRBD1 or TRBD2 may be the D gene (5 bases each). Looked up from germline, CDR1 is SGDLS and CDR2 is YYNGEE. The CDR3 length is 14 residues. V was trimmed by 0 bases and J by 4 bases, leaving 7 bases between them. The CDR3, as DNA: TGTGCCAGCAGCGTAGCGGGGACCACCGGGGAGCTGTTTTTT. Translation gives CASSVAGTTGELFF.

This CDR3 reads CASSPERGLQETQYF. The DNA of the CDR3 is TGTGCCAGCTCACCAGAGCGGGGGCTCCAAGAGACCCAGTACTTC. This chain connects TRBV18 to TRBJ2-5; 8 bases agree with TRBD2. The germline gives CDR1 KGHSH, CDR2 LQKENI. The CDR3 is 15 amino acids. V lost 2 bases to trimming and J lost 1 base; unmatched junction nucleotides: 3.

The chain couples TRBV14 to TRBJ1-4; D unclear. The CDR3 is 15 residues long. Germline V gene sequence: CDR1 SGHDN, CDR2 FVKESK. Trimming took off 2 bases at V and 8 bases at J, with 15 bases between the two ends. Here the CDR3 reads CASSQSAGVWEKLFF. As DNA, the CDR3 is TGTGCCAGCAGCCAATCCGCAGGAGTTTGGGAAAAACTGTTTTTT.